These T cell receptor beta chains were read from a single sample in a study of PD-1 blockade in classical Hodgkin lymphoma. Profiling relied on immunoSEQ multiplex PCR, and the TCRdb table lists in-frame clones only, not all of them. The repertoire includes tens of thousands of clones, about 80% of them detected once, and under 20% sits in the top ten. The input for sequencing was peripheral blood mononuclear cells (PBMCs), taken before the fourth cycle of nivolumab. These receptors all stem from a human donor with classical Hodgkin lymphoma. The CDR3 runs from the conserved cysteine through the conserved F or W. Each record gives: D gene, V gene, J gene, CDR3 protein. The D gene is left open where the match is weak.

NA	TRBV10-3	TRBJ2-7	CAISGGRRDYEQYF
NA	TRBV25-1	TRBJ1-1	CASRAGAMNTEAFF
NA	TRBV12-5	TRBJ2-3	CASGRTDTQYF
NA	TRBV7-3	TRBJ2-1	CASSPLPGVNGEQFF
NA	TRBV7-2	TRBJ2-7	CASEVGGGGLYEQYF
NA	TRBV7-8	TRBJ2-7	CASSLSRGTESSYEQYF
NA	TRBV7-2	TRBJ2-1	CASSSAEGRSQFF
TRBD1	TRBV19	TRBJ2-7	CASSMGTGPYEQYF
NA	TRBV6-1	TRBJ1-2	CASSPLGLYGYTF
TRBD2	TRBV2	TRBJ2-2	CASSVEAGGNTGELFF
NA	TRBV7-6	TRBJ2-1	CASSLDDGSFYNEQFF
NA	TRBV28	TRBJ1-4	CASSSPGVDGEKLFF
TRBD1	TRBV6-4	TRBJ2-7	CARDIPTGTATTYEQYF
TRBD1	TRBV5-1	TRBJ1-2	CASSQGQANYGYTF
NA	TRBV5-8	TRBJ2-2	CASSPSWGSGELFF
NA	TRBV7-2	TRBJ2-6	CASSSSAFSGANVLTF
TRBD2	TRBV4-2	TRBJ2-1	CASSQDSGSTYNEQFF
TRBD1	TRBV30	TRBJ1-6	CARGQGNSPLHF
TRBD1	TRBV7-9	TRBJ1-4	CASTRTGEGEKLFF
NA	TRBV28	TRBJ1-3	CASSEEAGYSGNTIYF
TRBD2	TRBV7-9	TRBJ2-3	CASSEMGLALTDTQYF
TRBD1	TRBV7-2	TRBJ2-7	CASSKKYDRDEQYF
TRBD1	TRBV9	TRBJ2-3	CASSVGQGVADTQYF
NA	TRBV7-8	TRBJ1-1	CASLMGEGAGTEAFF
NA	TRBV7-9	TRBJ1-2	CASNPSETGHRGYTF
NA	TRBV5-1	TRBJ2-2	CASSSAGGELFF
NA	TRBV6-5	TRBJ1-6	CASSSDSRSSPLHF
NA	TRBV19	TRBJ1-6	CASRTPYNSPLHF
NA	TRBV18	TRBJ1-5	CASSHSEGGFQPQHF
NA	TRBV28	TRBJ1-5	CASSPSTRTQPQHF
NA	TRBV6-1	TRBJ1-2	CASTPGGAGGGYTF
NA	TRBV6-5	TRBJ2-2	CASSYSIDFTGELFF
TRBD2	TRBV9	TRBJ2-7	CASSGLGGNSYEQYF
NA	TRBV9	TRBJ2-1	CASSVGPANEQFF
NA	TRBV9	TRBJ2-2	CASSGTTNTGELFF
TRBD1	TRBV13	TRBJ2-7	CASTPHGQDPHF
NA	TRBV19	TRBJ2-7	CASKVEADSSYEQYF
NA	TRBV4-1	TRBJ2-2	CASSHFNTGELFF
NA	TRBV27	TRBJ2-7	CASSLNGIMDEQYF
NA	TRBV19	TRBJ2-1	CASSIEGNEQFF
TRBD2	TRBV6-6	TRBJ2-1	CASSRAGLAFF
NA	TRBV27	TRBJ1-3	CASRASSGNTIYF
NA	TRBV27	TRBJ2-4	CASSTGQLAKNIQYF